This T cell receptor (beta chain) appears in the sequencing data of a study of blood T cell repertoires in COVID-19. CDR1 SNHLY and CDR2 FYNNEI come from the germline V gene. The CDR3 spans 16 residues. The V and J ends lost 10 bases and 0 bases, in that order; junction bases with no gene match: 11. Assay: immunoSEQ multiplex PCR; the TCRdb copy retains only in-frame clones and omits some. The data show 250,000 to 350,000 clones, around 90% seen once. The sequenced material came from peripheral blood. The chain employs TRBV2 and TRBJ1-1, with 10 bases identical to TRBD1. The receptor was derived from a woman aged 50 to 60 who had recovered from COVID-19. The CDR3 here is CAIPKNGQGVNTEAFF. The CDR3 DNA reads TGTGCCATCCCAAAAAACGGACAGGGGGTGAACACTGAAGCTTTCTTT.